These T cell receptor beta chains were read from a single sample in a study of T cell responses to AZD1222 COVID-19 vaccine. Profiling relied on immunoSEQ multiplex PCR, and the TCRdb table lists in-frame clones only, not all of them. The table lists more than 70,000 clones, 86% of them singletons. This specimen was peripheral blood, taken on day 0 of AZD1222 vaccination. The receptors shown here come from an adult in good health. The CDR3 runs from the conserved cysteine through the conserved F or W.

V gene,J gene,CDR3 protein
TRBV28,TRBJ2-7,CASSTRLAGAYEQYF
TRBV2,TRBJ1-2,CASSDPGTDYGYTF
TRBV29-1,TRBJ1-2,CSGGQGTGGYTF
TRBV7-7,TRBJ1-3,CASSPLGSSTSGNTIYF
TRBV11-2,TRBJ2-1,CASSLQGLAGYNEQFF
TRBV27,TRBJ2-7,CASSFKRGLYEQYF
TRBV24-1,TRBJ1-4,CATSDSTGIATNEKLFF
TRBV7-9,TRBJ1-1,CASSLLIPEAFF
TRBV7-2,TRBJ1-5,CASSNRQGGQPQHF
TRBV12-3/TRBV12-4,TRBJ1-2,CASSLDPIYGYTF
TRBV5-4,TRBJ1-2,CASSLGGGTYGYTF
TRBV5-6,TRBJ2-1,CASTLGHEQFF
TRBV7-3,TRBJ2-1,CASSSETGSTYNEQFF
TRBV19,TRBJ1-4,CASSIGAEEKLFF
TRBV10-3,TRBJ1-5,CAIKGASNQPQHF
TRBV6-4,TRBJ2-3,CASSDSAGLAGDTQYF
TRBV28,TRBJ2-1,CASSPRTHYNEQFF
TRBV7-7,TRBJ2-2,CASSPDRNTGELFF
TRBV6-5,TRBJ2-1,CASMGQVHNEQFF
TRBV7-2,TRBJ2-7,CASSKPGGEGLEQYF
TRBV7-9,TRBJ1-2,CASSLLPGGKYGYTF
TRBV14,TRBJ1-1,CASSQRFGTENTEAFF
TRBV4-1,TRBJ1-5,CASSQEQRGRNQPQHF
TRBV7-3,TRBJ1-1,CASSPGAFMNTEAFF
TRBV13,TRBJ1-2,CASSLGTFGEYGYTF
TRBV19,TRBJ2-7,CASSGDREGEQYF
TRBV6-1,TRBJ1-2,CASSEGRVLNYGYTF
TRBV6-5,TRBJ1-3,CASHSSGNTIYF
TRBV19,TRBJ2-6,CATRTGSSGANVLTF
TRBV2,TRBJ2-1,CASSPWAGGGNEQFF
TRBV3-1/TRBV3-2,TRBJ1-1,CASSQGTRNTEAFF
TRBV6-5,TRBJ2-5,CASRETGTQETQYF
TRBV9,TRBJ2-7,CASSVVAGGGVHEQYF
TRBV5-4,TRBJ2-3,CASSLGRPNDPDTQYF
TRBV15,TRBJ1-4,CATSSTPGQGEKLFF
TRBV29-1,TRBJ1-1,CSVEDPKNMRGTEAFF
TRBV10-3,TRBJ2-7,CAIGTASSYEQYF